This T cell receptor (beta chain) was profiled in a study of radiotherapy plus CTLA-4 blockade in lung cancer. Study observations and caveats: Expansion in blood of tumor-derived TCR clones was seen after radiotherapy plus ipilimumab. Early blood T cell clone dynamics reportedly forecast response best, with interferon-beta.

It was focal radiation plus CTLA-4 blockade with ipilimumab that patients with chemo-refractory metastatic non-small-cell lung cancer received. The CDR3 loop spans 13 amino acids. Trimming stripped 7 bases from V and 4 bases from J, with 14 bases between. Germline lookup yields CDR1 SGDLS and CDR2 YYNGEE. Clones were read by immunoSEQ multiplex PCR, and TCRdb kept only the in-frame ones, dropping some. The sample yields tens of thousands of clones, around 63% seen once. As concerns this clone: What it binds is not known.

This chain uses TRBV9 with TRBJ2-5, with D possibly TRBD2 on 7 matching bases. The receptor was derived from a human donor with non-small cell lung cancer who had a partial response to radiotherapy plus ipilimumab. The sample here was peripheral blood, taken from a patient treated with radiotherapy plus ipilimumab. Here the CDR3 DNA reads TGTGCCAGCGGGGGGGGCAGAGGAGAGACCCAGTACTTC. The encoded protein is CASGGGRGETQYF.